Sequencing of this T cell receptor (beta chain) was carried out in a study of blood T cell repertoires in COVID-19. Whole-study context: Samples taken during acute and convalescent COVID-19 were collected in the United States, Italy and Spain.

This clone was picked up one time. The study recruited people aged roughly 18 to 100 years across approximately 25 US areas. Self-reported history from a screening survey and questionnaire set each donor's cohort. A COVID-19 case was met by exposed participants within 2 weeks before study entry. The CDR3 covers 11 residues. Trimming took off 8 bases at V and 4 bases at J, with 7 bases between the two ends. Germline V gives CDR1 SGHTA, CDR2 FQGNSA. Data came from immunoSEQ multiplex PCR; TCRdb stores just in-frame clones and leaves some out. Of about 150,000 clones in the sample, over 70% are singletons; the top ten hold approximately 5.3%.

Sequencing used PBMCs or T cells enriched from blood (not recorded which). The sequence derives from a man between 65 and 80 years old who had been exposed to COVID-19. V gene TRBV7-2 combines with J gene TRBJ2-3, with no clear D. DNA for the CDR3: TGTGCCAGCCGAACTGCAGATACGCAGTATTTT. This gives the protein CASRTADTQYF.